This entry lists 9 T cell receptor beta chains sequenced from one sample in a study of T cell changes during pregnancy in multiple sclerosis. TCRdb's table, derived via immunoSEQ multiplex PCR, lists solely in-frame clones and lacks some. The sample yields 90,000 to 120,000 clones, 85% to 95% seen once. The source material was peripheral blood, sampled in the second trimester of pregnancy. The receptors shown here come from a female donor with multiple sclerosis, enrolled in a pregnancy study.

This chain uses TRBV6-1 with TRBJ2-3; 12 bases fit TRBD2. The V segment lost 1 base and the J segment 4 bases; nucleotides outside the gene matches: 0. Germline CDR1 MNHNS, CDR2 SASEGT. There are 15 residues in the CDR3. The CDR3: CASSEGTSGADTQYF. CDR3 sequence (DNA): TGTGCCAGCAGTGAAGGGACTAGCGGGGCAGATACGCAGTATTTT.

The chain carries TRBV5-1 and TRBJ2-3; 8 bases agree with TRBD2. Germline-derived CDR1 and CDR2 are SGHRS and YFSETQ. This CDR3 is 16 amino acids long. Trimming took 4 bases from V and 3 from J; bases not matched to a gene: 10. In DNA form, the CDR3 reads TGCGCCAGCAGCAAGTACGGGGGGGCTGAGACAGATACGCAGTATTTT. Amino acids: CASSKYGGAETDTQYF.

The chain has TRBV5-1 and TRBJ2-1, with 11 bases fitting TRBD1. This CDR3 is built from 16 residues. Germline assignment: CDR1 SGHRS and CDR2 YFSETQ. The junction had 9 bases not matched to a gene; V was cut back by 0 bases and J by 10 bases. Here the CDR3 DNA reads TGCGCCAGCAGCTTGGCCGGGGACAGGGGGGGTAGGGAGCAGTTCTTC. Amino acids: CASSLAGDRGGREQFF.

The rearrangement links TRBV7-9 to TRBJ2-2; tentatively, D is TRBD2 (6 bases). The CDR3 runs 13 residues. Germline lookup yields CDR1 SEHNR and CDR2 FQNEAQ (reference sequence). V lost 2 bases and J lost 7, with 8 bases in between. CDR3 in DNA: TGTGCCAGCAGCTTACGGGGGATCGGGGAGCTGTTTTTT. Translated: CASSLRGIGELFF. The variable domain in full, completed from reference TRBV7-9 and TRBJ2-2, reads DTGVSQNPRHKITKRGQNVTFRCDPISEHNRLYWYRQTLGQGPEFLTYFQNEAQLEKSRLLSDRFSAERPKGSFSTLEIQRTEQGDSAMYLCASSLRGIGELFFGEGSRLTVL.

This clone came up once. The chain links TRBV19 to TRBJ2-3, with 8 nucleotides matching TRBD2. The V gene's germline CDR1 is LNHDA and CDR2 SQIVND (reference sequence). This CDR3 has 15 residues. V shed 3 bases, J shed 2 bases, and the junction held 4 bases outside the gene matches. CDR3 coding DNA: TGTGCCAGTAGTATCGGGGGGGGGCACACAGATACGCAGTATTTT. This translates into CASSIGGGHTDTQYF.

The chain is built from TRBV14 and TRBJ1-4, with 7 nucleotides matching TRBD1. After removal of 2 bases from V and 1 base from J, the junction contained 1 base not matched to a gene. The germline V gene has CDR1 SGHDN and CDR2 FVKESK. This CDR3 has 15 residues. The CDR3 protein is CASSQRQGTNEKLFF. DNA for the CDR3: TGTGCCAGCAGCCAAAGACAGGGAACTAATGAAAAACTGTTTTTT.

The chain has TRBV6-1 and TRBJ2-7; 8 bases agree with TRBD1. J lost 6 bases, V lost 7 bases, and 8 bases had no gene match. The germline V gene encodes CDR1 MNHNS and CDR2 SASEGT. This CDR3 spans 13 amino acids. CDR3 residues: CASTPGQAAEQYF. The CDR3 nucleotides are TGTGCCAGCACCCCGGGACAGGCGGCCGAGCAGTACTTC.

A single count supports this clone. The rearrangement joins TRBV30 to TRBJ2-3, with TRBD1 identical over 10 bases. V shed 5 bases, J shed 0 bases, and the junction held 5 bases outside the gene matches. Germline values: CDR1 GTSNPN, CDR2 SVGIG (reference sequence). The CDR3 covers 15 residues. This CDR3 reads CAWLRDRGSTDTQYF. CDR3 nucleotides: TGTGCCTGGCTCCGGGACAGGGGAAGCACAGATACGCAGTATTTT.

V usage is TRBV9 and J usage is TRBJ2-1, with D maybe TRBD2 (5 bases). The germline V gene encodes CDR1 SGDLS and CDR2 YYNGEE. The V and J ends lost 0 bases and 4 bases respectively, with 8 bases between them. This CDR3 contains 14 residues. The CDR3 protein is CASSVGGAYNEQFF. The CDR3 bases are TGTGCCAGCAGCGTAGGGGGAGCATACAATGAGCAGTTCTTC.